A single TCR beta chain is shown here with its context. Its cognate antigen is unknown. Germline V lookup: CDR1 LNHDA, CDR2 SQIVND (reference sequence). CDR3 length: 12 residues. The V gene end was trimmed by 5 bases and the J gene end by 12 bases; junction bases not matched to a gene: 3. Negative isolation yielded the CD8+ and CD4+ T cells, while FACS enriched the TEMRA cells. The sample originates from a study of CD8 T cells in Susac syndrome. Study-wide results and limits: Regarding the TCR sequencing and HLA analysis, the study admitted that a relatively small number of individuals were involved.

An amount of RNA that ranged from roughly 0.45 to 1 ug was reverse transcribed with random hexamers. immunoSEQ multiplex PCR amplified TCR beta CDR3 across 54 Vbeta, 13 Jbeta. Using its own MiXCR run on the immunoSEQ multiplex PCR reads, TCRdb lists one record per CDR3 protein. This sample has roughly 190,000 distinct CDR3 sequences, with approximately 94% found just once. Sequenced sample: CD4+ T cells from PBMCs. The J gene is TRBJ2-1, the V gene TRBV19; 11 bases map to TRBD2. The TCR originated in a human donor in good health. The CDR3 loop is CASSPLAGGQFF. The CDR3 DNA sequence: TGTGCCAGTAGTCCCCTAGCGGGAGGGCAGTTCTTC.